This TCR beta chain was retrieved from a study of spatial heterogeneity in lung cancer. Study conclusions and caveats: Expanded alpha and beta TCR counts within tumors tracked tumor mutation counts. Ubiquitous and regional expanded TCR counts correlated with ubiquitous and regional nonsynonymous mutations, respectively.

Concerning this clonotype: Its antigen is not identified. Because the library targeted alpha chains, this beta chain is an off-target read whose size means little.

As for time point: sample taken at primary tumor resection. The CDR3 is made up of 14 amino acids. V gave up 0 bases and J gave up 1 base, with 7 bases separating them. Germline V CDR1 and CDR2: SEHNR, FQNEAQ (reference sequence). TCRdb passed the 5' RACE reads through MiXCR, listing each CDR3 protein once. The table records about 7,000 distinct CDR3 sequences, around 13% of them present only once. The chain uses TRBV7-9 and TRBJ2-7; D call uncertain. This clonotype originated in a male donor with early-stage non-small cell lung cancer. Sequencing was performed on lung tumor tissue, taken at surgery. CDR3 bases: TGTGCCAGCAGCTTAGCAGGGAATTCCTACGAGCAGTACTTC. Its translation is CASSLAGNSYEQYF.